This T cell receptor (beta chain) was documented in a study of T cell repertoires in cytomegalovirus infection. On the study more broadly: An indication of both CMV infection and matching HLA type came from public TCR beta signatures. General study results and limits: HLA-C-restricted CMV-specific TCR beta clonotypes were dominant in the ex vivo response.

TCRdb recomputed calls from the reads with MiXCR, one row per CDR3 protein. The repertoire holds 290,000 or so distinct CDR3 sequences, with under 30% as singletons. Remarks on this clonotype: The antigen remains undetermined.

The V and J ends lost 1 base and 6 bases, in that order; junction bases with no gene match: 11. The CDR3 is 18 amino acids. Germline V gene lookup returns CDR1 SGHTA and CDR2 FQGNSA. The chain recombines TRBV7-2 with TRBJ2-2, with 10 bases that match TRBD2. The sequence derives from a human donor in good health (CMV status not recorded). Some clones in this sample may be carry-over from other donors' samples. The sample was PBMCs. The CDR3 reads CASSLDPSGSAKAGELFF. As DNA, the CDR3 is TGTGCCAGCAGCTTAGATCCTAGCGGGAGCGCAAAGGCCGGGGAGCTGTTTTTT.